The rows below give T cell receptor beta chains drawn from one sample of a study of neurological immune-mediated disorders. TCRdb fed the 5' RACE reads into MiXCR, producing one record per CDR3 protein. The sample shows about 46,000 distinct CDR3 sequences, 1.9% of them seen only once. Sequenced sample: PBMCs. These receptors all come from a woman aged 40 to 50 with multiple sclerosis. CDR3s include the opening cysteine and the closing phenylalanine or tryptophan. A D gene is named only where the DNA matches it firmly. Size values are once, few and many counts, or a class for expanded clones, and some rows have none.

V gene	clone size	J gene	D gene	CDR3 protein	CDR3 DNA
TRBV27	many	TRBJ2-7	NA	CASSSNRVLHEQYF	TGTGCCAGCAGTTCAAACAGGGTGCTCCACGAGCAGTACTTC
TRBV10-3	many	TRBJ1-3	NA	CAITGSRDSGNTIYF	TGTGCCATCACGGGAAGTCGTGACTCTGGAAACACCATATATTTT
TRBV20-1	many	TRBJ2-2	TRBD1	CSAFNRGPHTGELFF	TGCAGTGCTTTCAACAGGGGGCCCCACACCGGGGAGCTGTTTTTT
TRBV20-1	many	TRBJ2-7	TRBD2	CSATGLAGGFEQYF	TGCAGTGCTACCGGACTAGCGGGGGGGTTCGAGCAGTACTTC
TRBV5-1	many	TRBJ1-5	NA	CASSLYGANNQPQHF	TGCGCCAGCAGCCTTTACGGGGCGAACAATCAGCCCCAGCATTTT
TRBV11-2	many	TRBJ1-1	NA	CASSYQANTEAFF	TGTGCCAGCAGCTATCAGGCGAACACTGAAGCTTTCTTT
TRBV18	many	TRBJ2-7	NA	CASSPVGDYEQYF	TGTGCCAGCTCACCAGTGGGGGACTACGAGCAGTACTTC
TRBV6-2/TRBV6-3	many	TRBJ1-5	TRBD1	CASTVQGGQPQHF	TGTGCCAGCACCGTACAGGGGGGCCAGCCCCAGCATTTT
TRBV20-1	many	TRBJ2-7	NA	CSARDRVGFDEQYF	TGCAGTGCTAGAGATCGCGTCGGGTTTGACGAGCAGTACTTC
TRBV5-6	many	TRBJ2-3	TRBD2	CASSLPGTTLTTDTQYF	TGTGCCAGCAGCTTACCCGGGACTACCTTGACCACAGATACGCAGTATTTT
TRBV5-1	many	TRBJ1-1	NA	CASSLGQTSNTEAFF	TGCGCCAGCAGCTTGGGACAGACATCGAACACTGAAGCTTTCTTT
TRBV5-1	many	TRBJ1-1	NA	CASSLEAGYTEAFF	TGCGCCAGCAGCTTGGAGGCAGGGTACACTGAAGCTTTCTTT
TRBV3-1	medium-sized	TRBJ2-7	NA	CASSQDSGSYEQYF	TGTGCCAGCAGCCAAGATTCCGGTTCCTACGAGCAGTACTTC
TRBV27	many	TRBJ2-3	NA	CATSGVGGRTDTQYF	TGTGCCACCTCAGGGGTCGGAGGTCGGACAGATACGCAGTATTTT
TRBV28	many	TRBJ2-1	TRBD2	CASSLSRTSGGFYNEQFF	TGTGCCAGCAGTTTGTCGAGGACTAGCGGGGGCTTCTACAATGAGCAGTTCTTC
TRBV9	many	TRBJ2-7	NA	CASSEGLGYEQYF	TGTGCCAGCAGCGAAGGGCTGGGCTACGAGCAGTACTTC
TRBV9	many	TRBJ2-7	NA	CASSVGAGSSYEQYF	TGTGCCAGCAGCGTAGGCGCCGGCAGCTCCTACGAGCAGTACTTC
TRBV13	NA	TRBJ2-3	TRBD2	CASSSQRGADTQYF	TGTGCCAGCAGCTCCCAGCGGGGCGCAGATACGCAGTATTTT
TRBV7-9	many	TRBJ1-4	TRBD1	CASSSTGLNEKLFF	TGTGCCAGCAGCTCGACAGGGCTGAATGAAAAACTGTTTTTT
TRBV20-1	many	TRBJ2-2	NA	CSARGELSTGELFF	TGCAGTGCTAGAGGAGAACTGAGCACCGGGGAGCTGTTTTTT
TRBV20-1	many	TRBJ1-1	NA	CSARIQGISEAFF	TGCAGTGCTAGAATCCAGGGGATATCTGAAGCTTTCTTT
TRBV12-3/TRBV12-4	few	TRBJ1-2	NA	CASSVLYGYTF	TGTGCCAGCAGTGTCCTTTATGGCTACACCTTC
TRBV18	many	TRBJ2-1	NA	CASSREGSFYNEQFF	TGTGCCAGCTCACGTGAGGGGTCCTTTTACAATGAGCAGTTCTTC
TRBV15	many	TRBJ1-1	NA	CATSRDQTEAFF	TGTGCCACCAGCAGAGATCAAACTGAAGCTTTCTTT
TRBV5-1	many	TRBJ1-6	NA	CASRPEGRSPLHF	TGCGCCAGCAGACCGGAGGGCCGATCACCCCTCCACTTT
TRBV7-3	many	TRBJ2-5	NA	CASSSLGGTQYF	TGTGCCAGCAGCTCCCTGGGGGGGACCCAGTACTTC
TRBV20-1	NA	TRBJ2-2	NA	CSARDRRVGNTGELFF	TGCAGTGCTAGAGATCGACGGGTAGGGAACACCGGGGAGCTGTTTTTT
TRBV9	many	TRBJ1-1	NA	CASSPQPGWTEAFF	TGTGCCAGCAGCCCCCAACCGGGGTGGACTGAAGCTTTCTTT